Included here is one T cell receptor beta chain sequence, with context. Each diagnosis was grounded in clinical symptoms, serum thyroxine and TRAb, thyroid ultrasound, and orbital computed tomography. This sample is part of a study of T cells in Graves' hyperthyroidism and ophthalmopathy. V was clipped by 2 bases and J by 6 bases, with 10 bases between them. This CDR3 region has 12 residues. The V gene's germline CDR1 is SQVTM and CDR2 ANQGSEA. TCR beta CDR3 sequences were amplified from RNA transcripts. In the first-round RT-PCR of the TCR CDR3, the HTBI primer set was used. From the multiplex PCR reads, TCRdb called clonotypes with MiXCR, one entry per CDR3 protein. Among a few hundred thousand distinct CDR3 sequences listed, roughly 13% were seen once.

Material for sequencing was blood. This receptor was taken from a woman aged 18-29 years with Graves' hyperthyroidism. The chain combines TRBV29-1 with TRBJ2-5; D may be TRBD1 or TRBD2 (5 bases each). The CDR3 DNA sequence: TGCAGCGTTGAATTCCAGGGACAGACCCAGTACTTC. This sequence encodes CSVEFQGQTQYF.